The entry below describes one T cell receptor beta chain. The antigen remains unidentified. This sample was included in a study of Ad26.COV2.S vaccination and SARS-CoV-2 variants. The protocol was immunoSEQ multiplex PCR, while the TCRdb copy is restricted to in-frame clones and leaves out a portion. The table has 85,000 to 120,000 clones, about three quarters seen once. The germline V gene encodes CDR1 DFQATT and CDR2 SNEGSKA (reference sequence). The CDR3 has 10 amino acids. Trimming removed 5 bases from V and 6 bases from J, with 5 bases in between. General study findings and limits: The authors reported substantial breadth in spike-specific CD8+ and CD4+ T cell responses after vaccination. Recipients of vaccine and of placebo showed similar breadth of their non-spike TCR repertoires. Spike-specific TCR breadth ran higher among vaccine recipients than placebo recipients. Overall T cell responses may have been underestimated by the analyses of TCR breadth and depth.

This TCR came from a human donor who had recovered from COVID-19. The sample here was peripheral blood, taken after recovery from COVID-19. The rearrangement links TRBV20-1 to TRBJ1-5; D call uncertain. Written as DNA, the CDR3 is TGCAGTGCTGGATTTCAGCCCCAGCATTTT. This gives the protein CSAGFQPQHF.